What follows are 25 T cell receptor beta chains derived from one specimen sequenced in a study of shared clonotypes between healthy human individuals. Sequencing was performed with immunoSEQ multiplex PCR; in TCRdb, only in-frame clones are kept and a portion is missing. The repertoire holds 190,000 or so clones, with approximately 62% as singletons. Sequencing used memory CD4+ T cells sorted from blood. Subset in this sample: CD45RA-negative fraction. The origin of the receptors is a man aged 30-40 years in good health.

This clone was seen more than once but under ten times. The J gene is TRBJ2-1, the V gene TRBV7-9, with D perhaps given as TRBD1 or TRBD2 (5 bases each). Trimming removed 3 bases at V and 13 bases at J, with 13 bases between. There are 12 residues in the CDR3. CDR1 SEHNR and CDR2 FQNEAQ come from the germline V gene (reference sequence). The CDR3 region is CASSFSEGRQFF. CDR3 in DNA: TGTGCCAGCAGCTTTTCAGAGGGACGTCAGTTCTTC.

The chain combines TRBV2 with TRBJ1-5; D unresolved. The CDR3 is made up of 15 amino acids. Trimming cost V 7 bases and J 5 bases, with 18 bases left between them. Per the germline V gene, CDR1 is SNHLY and CDR2 is FYNNEI. The CDR3 DNA reads TGTGCCAGCACTACCGACGCGGGAGGCTATCAGCCCCAGCATTTT. It is translated as CASTTDAGGYQPQHF.

The table lists this clone with a few counts. V is TRBV5-1 and J is TRBJ2-1; 7 bases line up with TRBD1. The CDR3 is 15 residues long. The germline CDR1 and CDR2 sequences are SGHRS and YFSETQ. V shed 4 bases, J shed 5 bases, and the junction held 9 bases outside the gene matches. CDR3 nucleotides: TGCGCCAGCAGCAACAGACAGGGAAGGAACAATGAGCAGTTCTTC. It specifies CASSNRQGRNNEQFF. Full variable domain (rest looked up from reference TRBV5-1 and TRBJ2-1): KAGVTQTPRYLIKTRGQQVTLSCSPISGHRSVSWYQQTPGQGLQFLFEYFSETQRNKGNFPGRFSGRQFSNSRSEMNVSTLELGDSALYLCASSNRQGRNNEQFFGPGTRLTVL.

The chain joins TRBV18 to TRBJ1-4; D call uncertain. The CDR3 runs 18 residues. V shed 0 bases and J shed 4 bases, with 18 bases lying between them. Germline-derived CDR1 and CDR2 are KGHSH and LQKENI. The CDR3 DNA follows: TGTGCCAGCTCACCACCATGCACAGAATGGGAGTGTAATGAAAAACTGTTTTTT. Translation gives CASSPPCTEWECNEKLFF.

Only one count was recorded for this clone. The CDR3 spells CASSYGGGSSNQPQHF. DNA of the CDR3: TGTGCCAGCAGCTACGGCGGGGGGTCGAGCAATCAGCCCCAGCATTTT. The chain has TRBV5-5 and TRBJ1-5; weak D call: TRBD1 (5 bases). Trimming cost V 3 bases and J 1 base, with 14 bases left between them. This CDR3 comprises 16 residues. Germline values: CDR1 SGHKS, CDR2 YYEKEE (reference sequence). Supplemented by reference TRBV5-5 and TRBJ1-5, the full variable domain reads DAGVTQSPTHLIKTRGQQVTLRCSPISGHKSVSWYQQVLGQGPQFIFQYYEKEERGRGNFPDRFSARQFPNYSSELNVNALLLGDSALYLCASSYGGGSSNQPQHFGDGTRLSIL.

The chain joins TRBV29-1 to TRBJ2-3; TRBD1 might be the D (6 bases). The CDR3 is 11 residues long. V was clipped by 6 bases and J by 5 bases, with 9 bases between them. The germline CDR1 and CDR2 sequences are SQVTM and ANQGSEA. The CDR3 protein is CSVTGLDTQYF. CDR3 bases: TGCAGCGTAACAGGGCTAGATACGCAGTATTTT.

The chain links TRBV5-1 to TRBJ1-1, with 10 nucleotides matching TRBD1. CDR3 size: 14 residues. The V and J ends lost 3 bases and 3 bases, in that order; junction bases with no gene match: 2. The germline gives CDR1 SGHRS, CDR2 YFSETQ. DNA for the CDR3: TGCGCCAGCAGCTGGGGACAGGGGTACACTGAAGCTTTCTTT. Translated, it gives CASSWGQGYTEAFF. Supplemented by reference TRBV5-1 and TRBJ1-1, the full variable domain reads KAGVTQTPRYLIKTRGQQVTLSCSPISGHRSVSWYQQTPGQGLQFLFEYFSETQRNKGNFPGRFSGRQFSNSRSEMNVSTLELGDSALYLCASSWGQGYTEAFFGQGTRLTVV.

This clone was recorded at least ten times. V and J are TRBV15 and TRBJ1-4, with a weak D call TRBD1 (6 bases). Per germline, CDR1 LNHNV and CDR2 YYDKDF (reference sequence). Trimming shortened V by 9 bases and J by 0 bases, and 17 bases separated the two germline ends. The CDR3 is 16 residues long. CDR3 DNA sequence: TGTGCCACTGGGGGACAAGGGAAAACAACTAATGAAAAACTGTTTTTT. As protein: CATGGQGKTTNEKLFF.

This rearrangement joins TRBV28 to TRBJ1-4; unclear D gene. This CDR3 has 13 amino acids. V was clipped by 3 bases and J by 5 bases, with 7 bases between them. Germline V CDR1 and CDR2: MDHEN, SYDVKM. The CDR3 sequence is CASSFSVNEKLFF. Here the CDR3 DNA reads TGTGCCAGCAGTTTTTCCGTCAATGAAAAACTGTTTTTT.

This chain joins TRBV5-1 and TRBJ1-1; no clear D gene. This CDR3 is 15 amino acids long. Per the germline V gene, CDR1 is SGHRS and CDR2 is YFSETQ. Trimming cost V 1 base and J 2 bases, with 12 bases left between them. This CDR3 is CASSLQSRPNTEAFF. CDR3 in DNA: TGCGCCAGCAGCTTGCAGTCCAGACCCAACACTGAAGCTTTCTTT.

This clone was counted only a few times. The chain carries TRBV5-1 and TRBJ1-2; perhaps TRBD1 as D (6 bases). From germline, CDR1 is SGHRS and CDR2 YFSETQ. Trimming removed 4 bases from V and 5 bases from J, with 21 bases in between. There are 16 residues in the CDR3. The chain's CDR3 is CASSGTDSPALYGYTF. For the CDR3, the DNA is TGCGCCAGCAGCGGGACGGACAGCCCGGCGCTGTATGGCTACACCTTC.

The chain combines TRBV7-9 with TRBJ2-1; 9 nucleotides agree with TRBD2. Germline assignment: CDR1 SEHNR and CDR2 FQNEAQ (reference sequence). Trimming at V came to 6 bases and at J to 6 bases, leaving 15 bases not matched to a gene. The CDR3 has 17 amino acids. CDR3 nucleotide sequence: TGTGCCAGCAGTTGCTTTGGCGGGGGGGATAACGGCAATGAGCAGTTCTTC. This codes for CASSCFGGGDNGNEQFF.

The chain combines TRBV29-1 with TRBJ2-1; D call uncertain. The germline CDR1 and CDR2 sequences are SQVTM and ANQGSEA. Between the trimmed V and J ends, which lost 4 bases and 0 bases, there was a span of 10 bases. The CDR3 is made up of 14 amino acids. The CDR3 protein is CSVALSSSYNEQFF. As DNA, the CDR3 is TGCAGCGTTGCGCTGTCCAGCTCCTACAATGAGCAGTTCTTC.

A remark on this clone: Other DNA sequences in this specimen translate into the identical CDR3. The rearrangement uses TRBV27 and TRBJ1-2, with 7 nucleotides matching TRBD1. This CDR3 has 14 amino acids. Germline V gives CDR1 MNHEY, CDR2 SMNVEV (reference sequence). The V and J ends lost 4 bases and 2 bases, in that order; junction bases with no gene match: 4. The CDR3 loop reads CASSSGTANYGYTF. The CDR3 DNA follows: TGTGCCAGCAGTTCCGGGACAGCAAACTATGGCTACACCTTC.

Points on this clone: Other DNA sequences within the sample encode an identical CDR3. The V call is TRBV28, the J call TRBJ2-1; a weak D match, TRBD1 (6 bases). Germline V gene lookup returns CDR1 MDHEN and CDR2 SYDVKM. V dropped 5 bases and J dropped 4 bases, with 9 bases sitting between them. The CDR3 loop spans 13 amino acids. DNA of the CDR3: TGTGCCAGCAGTCTCCAGGGGTACAATGAGCAGTTCTTC. This gives the protein CASSLQGYNEQFF.

In this sample, this clone turned up once. This sequence joins TRBV19 and TRBJ2-1; D remains unclear. V was pared by 3 bases and J by 6 bases, with 15 bases between. Germline V gene lookup returns CDR1 LNHDA and CDR2 SQIVND (reference sequence). The CDR3 runs to 15 residues. CDR3 region: CASSMSSYSSNEQFF. For the CDR3, the DNA is TGTGCCAGTAGTATGAGTAGCTATTCTAGCAATGAGCAGTTCTTC.

The gene calls are TRBV5-1 and TRBJ2-7, with D tentatively TRBD1 (5 bases). This CDR3 spans 14 amino acids. CDR1 is SGHRS, CDR2 YFSETQ, per germline. The germline V and J ends were trimmed by 2 bases and 4 bases, with 13 bases remaining between them. The CDR3 loop reads CASSFALGPYEQYF. CDR3 nucleotide sequence: TGCGCCAGCAGCTTTGCGTTGGGGCCTTACGAGCAGTACTTC.

The chain couples TRBV18 to TRBJ2-1; 7 positions match TRBD2. V shed 4 bases and J 5 bases; nucleotides not matched to a gene: 11. Germline V gene lookup returns CDR1 KGHSH and CDR2 LQKENI. CDR3 length: 16 residues. CDR3 loop: CASSRTSAGWDNEQFF. The CDR3 coding sequence is TGTGCCAGCTCACGGACTTCAGCGGGGTGGGACAATGAGCAGTTCTTC.

This clone was counted at least ten times. The V gene is TRBV18, the J gene TRBJ2-2, with D possibly being TRBD2 (6 bases). Germline CDR1 KGHSH, CDR2 LQKENI. The V end lost 3 bases, the J end lost 1 base, and 15 bases lay between the germline ends. This CDR3 region has 17 residues. The DNA for the CDR3 is TGTGCCAGCTCACCGCCTAAAACGGGACTGAACACCGGGGAGCTGTTTTTT. Its protein product is CASSPPKTGLNTGELFF. The variable domain in full, completed from reference TRBV18 and TRBJ2-2, reads NAGVMQNPRHLVRRRGQEARLRCSPMKGHSHVYWYRQLPEEGLKFMVYLQKENIIDESGMPKERFSAEFPKEGPSILRIQQVVRGDSAAYFCASSPPKTGLNTGELFFGEGSRLTVL.

This clone was recorded once. The rearrangement uses TRBV29-1 and TRBJ2-5, with D perhaps TRBD1 (5 bases). Between the trimmed V and J ends, which lost 3 bases and 7 bases, there was a span of 15 bases. Germline V lookup: CDR1 SQVTM, CDR2 ANQGSEA. This CDR3 region has 13 residues. CDR3 sequence: CSVDRSGLRTQYF. The CDR3, as DNA: TGCAGCGTTGATAGGTCAGGGTTGAGGACCCAGTACTTC.

The gene calls are TRBV5-1 and TRBJ2-7, with 9 bases that match TRBD2. The germline V gene encodes CDR1 SGHRS and CDR2 YFSETQ. Losses at the gene ends were 2 bases for V and 2 bases for J; bases not matched to a gene: 14. The CDR3 extends over 18 amino acids. CDR3 sequence (DNA): TGCGCCAGCAGCTTACGAGCCGGGACTAGCCAAGGGGCCTACGAGCAGTACTTC. Its protein product is CASSLRAGTSQGAYEQYF.

V is TRBV7-2 and J is TRBJ2-7; TRBD2 matches 12 bases. Germline CDR1 reads SGHTA; CDR2 reads FQGNSA. This CDR3 comprises 14 residues. J was trimmed by 7 bases and V by 6 bases; bases with no gene match: 7. The CDR3 nucleotides are TGTGCCAGCAGTTCCGGGACTAGCGGGTGGGAGCAGTACTTC. Its translation: CASSSGTSGWEQYF.

The genes are TRBV15 and TRBJ2-2; D uncertain. Trimming stripped 1 base from V and 0 bases from J, with 9 bases between. From germline, CDR1 is LNHNV and CDR2 YYDKDF (reference sequence). The CDR3 is made up of 16 amino acids. CDR3 residues: CATSRALSSNTGELFF. The CDR3 DNA reads as TGTGCCACCAGCAGAGCCCTCAGTTCGAACACCGGGGAGCTGTTTTTT.

The rearrangement uses TRBV2 and TRBJ2-2; D remains unclear. Trimming removed 4 bases at V and 7 bases at J, with 10 bases between. The CDR3 extends over 13 amino acids. Germline CDR1 SNHLY, CDR2 FYNNEI. CDR3 protein: CASSGDQFGELFF. In nucleotides, the CDR3 is TGTGCCAGCAGTGGTGATCAATTCGGGGAGCTGTTTTTT. The whole variable domain, remainder taken from reference TRBV2 and TRBJ2-2, is EPEVTQTPSHQVTQMGQEVILRCVPISNHLYFYWYRQILGQKVEFLVSFYNNEISEKSEIFDDQFSVERPDGSNFTLKIRSTKLEDSAMYFCASSGDQFGELFFGEGSRLTVL.

A word on this clone: The sample has other DNA sequences that encode this CDR3 too. The chain is built from TRBV5-1 and TRBJ2-5, with D unclear. The CDR3 contains 11 residues. Looked up from germline, CDR1 is SGHRS and CDR2 is YFSETQ. V lost 0 bases to trimming and J lost 5 bases, with 2 bases between them. The CDR3 sequence is CASSLVETQYF. CDR3 coding DNA: TGCGCCAGCAGCTTGGTGGAGACCCAGTACTTC.